This T cell receptor (beta chain) appears in the sequencing data of a study of cytomegalovirus exposure and HLA in healthy donors. Study-level results: It was reported that the classifier diagnosed cytomegalovirus status with high specificity and sensitivity in both the original and validation cohorts. Specificity for CMV antigens was confirmed in vitro for a few of the CMV-associated chains. Many donors carried some public TCRs, although rarity characterized most TCR sequences. Some TCR beta chains (around 160 of them) were listed as cytomegalovirus-associated.

Measured with immunoSEQ multiplex PCR; TCRdb has only the in-frame clones, and not every one. Of about 82,000 clones in the sample, about 92% were seen once. The CDR3 spans 15 residues. The V gene's germline CDR1 is MNHEY and CDR2 SMNVEV (reference sequence). Note on this clone: The target antigen is unknown.

V is TRBV27 and J is TRBJ2-2, with 10 bases aligning to TRBD1. The sample consisted of PBMCs. The TCR was taken from a man aged 18 to 30 in good health and CMV-seronegative. CDR3 sequence (DNA): TGTGCGTCCGGGACAGGGGCCACGCGCACCGGGGAGCTGTTTTTT. As protein: CASGTGATRTGELFF.